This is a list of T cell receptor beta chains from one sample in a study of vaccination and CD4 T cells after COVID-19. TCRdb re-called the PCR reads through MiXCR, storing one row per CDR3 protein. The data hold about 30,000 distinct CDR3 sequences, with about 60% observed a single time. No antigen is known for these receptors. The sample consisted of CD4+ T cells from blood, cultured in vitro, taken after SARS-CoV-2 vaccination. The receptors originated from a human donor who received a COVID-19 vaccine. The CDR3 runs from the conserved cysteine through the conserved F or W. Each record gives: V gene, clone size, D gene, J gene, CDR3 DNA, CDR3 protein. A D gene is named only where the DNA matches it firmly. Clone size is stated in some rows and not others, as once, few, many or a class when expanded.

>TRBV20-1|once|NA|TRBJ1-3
TGCAGTGCTATGGGTCCCGGACGAATCTCTGGAAACACCATATATTTT
CSAMGPGRISGNTIYF
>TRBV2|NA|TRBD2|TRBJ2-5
TGTGCCAGCAGTGAAAGAAGGTCCACTAGCGGGGGATACCAAGAGACCCAGTACTTC
CASSERRSTSGGYQETQYF
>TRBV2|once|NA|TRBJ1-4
TGTGCCAGCAATAAGGCCAGGGATGAAAAACTGTTTTTT
CASNKARDEKLFF
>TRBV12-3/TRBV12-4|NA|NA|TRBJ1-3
TGTGCCAGCAGTCGCCAGGGTACTGGAAACACCATATATTTT
CASSRQGTGNTIYF
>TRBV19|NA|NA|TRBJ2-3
TGTGCCAGTACTAAAGGGTCCACCTACACAGATACGCAGTATTTT
CASTKGSTYTDTQYF
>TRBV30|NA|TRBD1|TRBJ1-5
TGTGCCTGGGCCCAGGGGGGGCTCGTTCAGCCCCAGCATTTT
CAWAQGGLVQPQHF
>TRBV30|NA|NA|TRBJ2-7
TGTGCCTACGCGCAGTCCTACGAGCAGTACTTC
CAYAQSYEQYF
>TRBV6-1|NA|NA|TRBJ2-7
TGTGCCAGCATGGGCAGGGGGAGGACCTACGAGCAGTACTTC
CASMGRGRTYEQYF
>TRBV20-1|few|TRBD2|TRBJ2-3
TGCAGTGCTAGTCCCGCGGGGGGACTTTCCACAGATACGCAGTATTTT
CSASPAGGLSTDTQYF
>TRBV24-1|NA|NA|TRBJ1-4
TGTGCCACCAGTGATCCCCGGAGAGGCGAAAAACTGTTTTTT
CATSDPRRGEKLFF
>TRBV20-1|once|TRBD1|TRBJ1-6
TGCAGTGCGGGGACAGGGGATTCACCCCTCCACTTT
CSAGTGDSPLHF
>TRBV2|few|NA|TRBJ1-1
TGTGCCAGCCTCGTGGGACTCGACAACACTGAAGCTTTCTTT
CASLVGLDNTEAFF
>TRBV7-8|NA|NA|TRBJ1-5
TGTGCCAGCAGCTTAGGTCCGGGTCCTAACAATCAGCCCCAGCATTTT
CASSLGPGPNNQPQHF
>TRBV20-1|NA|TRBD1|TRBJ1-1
TGCAGTGCTAGGGATCCCTCGACAGGGCCTGAAGCTTTCTTT
CSARDPSTGPEAFF
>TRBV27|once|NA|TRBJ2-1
TGTGCCAGCAGTTGGACTTTTCTGGACAATGAGCAGTTCTTC
CASSWTFLDNEQFF
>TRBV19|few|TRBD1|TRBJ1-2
TGTGCCAGTATCCACCGGGACAGGGAGAATCGTGGCTACACCTTC
CASIHRDRENRGYTF
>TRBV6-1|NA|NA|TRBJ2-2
TGTGCCAGCAGTGACAGGGCGTCAGGGGAGCTGTTTTTT
CASSDRASGELFF
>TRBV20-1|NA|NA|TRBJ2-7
TGCAGTGCTAGAGATTATCGGGATTACGAGCAGTACTTC
CSARDYRDYEQYF
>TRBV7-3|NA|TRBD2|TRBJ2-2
TGTGCCAGCAGCTTAACCGCGGGGGGGCCGGGCACCGGGGAGCTGTTTTTT
CASSLTAGGPGTGELFF
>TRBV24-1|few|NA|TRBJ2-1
TGTGCCACCAGTGGCTACAATGAGCAGTTCTTC
CATSGYNEQFF
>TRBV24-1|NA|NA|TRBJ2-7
TGTGCCACCAGTGATTTGGACGAGCAGTACTTC
CATSDLDEQYF
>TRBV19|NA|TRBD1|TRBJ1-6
TGTGCCAGTAGTATCGGGACAGGGAGGAATTCACCCCTCCACTTT
CASSIGTGRNSPLHF
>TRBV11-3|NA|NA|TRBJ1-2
TGTGCCAGCAGCTTACAGGGGAACTATGGCTACACCTTC
CASSLQGNYGYTF
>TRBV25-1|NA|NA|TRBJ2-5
TGTGCCAGCAGTGAATTGATGACGGGGGAGACCCAGTACTTC
CASSELMTGETQYF
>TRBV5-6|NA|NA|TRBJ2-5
TGTGCCAGCAGCTTGGACAGGGCTCATGAGACCCAGTACTTC
CASSLDRAHETQYF
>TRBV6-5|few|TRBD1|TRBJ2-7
TGTGCCAGCAGTTCTGGGACAGGGGTGGACGAGCAGTACTTC
CASSSGTGVDEQYF
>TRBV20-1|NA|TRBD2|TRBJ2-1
TGCAGTGCTAGAAAGGTACTAGCGGGCGCGGTTAGCTCCTACAATGAGCAGTTCTTC
CSARKVLAGAVSSYNEQFF
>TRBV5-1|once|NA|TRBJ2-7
TGCGCCAGCAGCTTGTCGTCCTTTGACGTTTCCCACGAGCAGTACTTC
CASSLSSFDVSHEQYF
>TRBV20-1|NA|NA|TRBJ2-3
TGCAGTGGGGGGCGAGTGAAAGATACGCAGTATTTT
CSGGRVKDTQYF